The T cell receptor beta chain described here comes from a study of graft-versus-host responses after intestinal transplantation. Overall study context: For approximately 3 years after anti-thymocyte globulin induction, all recipients took tacrolimus and steroids.

Only in-frame clones appear in the TCRdb table, and some are missing; sequencing was by immunoSEQ multiplex PCR. The data contain tens of thousands of clones, just under 95% of them singletons. General study points: Early after transplant, HvG clones declined as circulating GvH clones peaked. Recipient marrow harbored GvH clones, some of which surfaced first in ileum or blood.

The CDR3 has 16 residues. Germline V gene lookup returns CDR1 GTSNPN and CDR2 SVGIG (reference sequence). The J segment lost 4 bases and the V segment lost 3 bases, leaving 8 bases of the junction unmatched. A word on this clone: Its antigen remains unidentified.

Sequences were derived from unstimulated CD8+ T cells sorted from spleen or lymph node cells, sampled before intestinal transplant. The origin of this receptor is a human donor who received an intestinal transplant. The J gene is TRBJ2-6, the V gene TRBV30; 8 bases line up with TRBD1. The CDR3 loop reads CAWRTRGLGGANVLTF. CDR3 DNA: TGTGCCTGGAGAACCAGGGGGCTAGGAGGGGCCAACGTCCTGACTTTC.